Listed below are T cell receptor beta chains from one sample, sequenced in a study of long-term antiretroviral therapy in people with HIV. Clones were read by immunoSEQ multiplex PCR, and TCRdb kept only the in-frame ones, dropping some. Of 20,000 to 25,000 clones listed, just over 85% were seen once; the top ten hold about a sixth. The source was unsorted PBMCs, collected 1.2 years after starting antiretroviral therapy. The receptors were sampled from a man aged 45 to 65 with HIV. Each CDR3 is given with its conserved first and last residue. A D gene is named only where the DNA matches it firmly. Clone size is not always given. Where it is, it says once, few, many or a class for expanded clones.

>TRBV28|TRBD1|14|NA|TRBJ2-7
CASIFRTGPYEQYF
TGTGCCAGCATATTTCGGACAGGGCCCTACGAGCAGTACTTC
>TRBV7-2|TRBD1|14|NA|TRBJ1-2
CASSLGPGQRGYTF
TGTGCCAGCAGCTTAGGCCCGGGACAGAGGGGCTACACCTTC
>TRBV11-2|NA|15|NA|TRBJ2-7
CASSLVRGPGHEQYF
TGTGCCAGCAGCTTAGTTCGGGGGCCGGGCCACGAGCAGTACTTC
>TRBV4-1|TRBD2|15|NA|TRBJ2-5
CASSPRTSGQETQYF
TGCGCCAGCAGCCCCCGGACTAGCGGACAAGAGACCCAGTACTTC
>TRBV28|NA|14|NA|TRBJ2-7
CASRDSLSSYEQYF
TGTGCCAGCAGGGACAGCTTGAGCTCCTACGAGCAGTACTTC
>TRBV6-1|TRBD1|15|few|TRBJ1-4
CASSGRTGSVEKLFF
TGTGCCAGCAGTGGACGGACAGGGTCAGTTGAAAAACTGTTTTTT
>TRBV7-3|TRBD1|17|NA|TRBJ1-1
CASSFGTGGGLNTEAFF
TGTGCCAGCAGCTTTGGGACAGGGGGCGGATTGAACACTGAAGCTTTCTTT
>TRBV30|TRBD1|14|NA|TRBJ1-5
CAWSDRRTGQPQHF
TGTGCCTGGAGTGACCGAAGGACAGGTCAGCCCCAGCATTTT
>TRBV19|TRBD2|15|NA|TRBJ2-5
CASSTGAGGRETQYF
TGTGCCAGTAGTACTGGGGCGGGGGGGCGAGAGACCCAGTACTTC
>TRBV29-1|NA|15|NA|TRBJ2-2
CSVDGGVGNTGELFF
TGCAGCGTTGATGGTGGCGTCGGGAACACCGGGGAGCTGTTTTTT
>TRBV19|NA|15|NA|TRBJ2-7
CASSWGPPPGYEQYF
TGTGCCAGTAGTTGGGGACCGCCCCCGGGGTACGAGCAGTACTTC
>TRBV9|TRBD2|15|NA|TRBJ2-2
CASSPRAGDTGELFF
TGTGCCAGCAGCCCTAGAGCGGGGGACACCGGGGAGCTGTTTTTT
>TRBV5-4|NA|14|NA|TRBJ1-2
CASSLGGGPDGYTF
TGTGCCAGCAGCTTGGGGGGGGGTCCGGATGGCTACACCTTC
>TRBV9|TRBD2|16|NA|TRBJ2-7
CASSVGGLAGAYEQYF
TGTGCCAGCAGCGTCGGAGGACTAGCGGGGGCCTACGAGCAGTACTTC
>TRBV28|NA|14|NA|TRBJ1-5
CASSFAQSNVPQHF
TGTGCCAGCAGTTTCGCACAGTCAAATGTGCCCCAGCATTTT
>TRBV28|NA|15|NA|TRBJ2-5
CASSTLRGGQETQYF
TGTGCCAGCAGCACTCTAAGGGGCGGGCAAGAGACCCAGTACTTC
>TRBV29-1|NA|13|NA|TRBJ1-1
CSVELTGNTEAFF
TGCAGCGTTGAATTGACGGGGAACACTGAAGCTTTCTTT
>TRBV29-1|NA|14|NA|TRBJ2-7
CSVEYGTSSYEQYF
TGCAGCGTTGAGTACGGGACAAGCTCCTACGAGCAGTACTTC
>TRBV18|NA|16|NA|TRBJ2-1
CASSPLWGGRNNEQFF
TGTGCCAGCTCACCACTGTGGGGGGGCCGGAACAATGAGCAGTTCTTC